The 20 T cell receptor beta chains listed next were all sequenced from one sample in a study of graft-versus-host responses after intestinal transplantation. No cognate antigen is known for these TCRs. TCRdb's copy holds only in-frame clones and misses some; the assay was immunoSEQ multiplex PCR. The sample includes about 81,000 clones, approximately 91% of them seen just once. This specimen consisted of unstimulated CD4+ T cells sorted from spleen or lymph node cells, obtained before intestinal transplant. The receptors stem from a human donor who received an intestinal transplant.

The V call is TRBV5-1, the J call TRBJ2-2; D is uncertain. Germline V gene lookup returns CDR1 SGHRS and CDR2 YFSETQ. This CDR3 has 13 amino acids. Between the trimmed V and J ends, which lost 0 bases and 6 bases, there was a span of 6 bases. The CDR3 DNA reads TGCGCCAGCAGCTTGGGCGGTCCCGGGGAGCTGTTTTTT. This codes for CASSLGGPGELFF.

CDR3 sequence (DNA): TGTGCCAGCACCCGGAGGGGTTCTAGCACAGATACGCAGTATTTT. Translation gives CASTRRGSSTDTQYF. The chain recombines TRBV7-2 with TRBJ2-3; D may be TRBD2 (6 bases). V was shortened by 7 bases and J by 0 bases, with 14 bases between the two germline ends. CDR1 and CDR2 (germline): SGHTA, FQGNSA. CDR3 length equals 15 residues.

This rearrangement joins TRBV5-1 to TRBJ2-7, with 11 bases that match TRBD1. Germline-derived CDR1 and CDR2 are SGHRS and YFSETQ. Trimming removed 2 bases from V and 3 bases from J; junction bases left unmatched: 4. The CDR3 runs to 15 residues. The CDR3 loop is CASSFGQGAGYEQYF. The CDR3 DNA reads TGCGCCAGCAGCTTTGGACAGGGGGCGGGCTACGAGCAGTACTTC. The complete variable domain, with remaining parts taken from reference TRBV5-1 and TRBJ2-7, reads KAGVTQTPRYLIKTRGQQVTLSCSPISGHRSVSWYQQTPGQGLQFLFEYFSETQRNKGNFPGRFSGRQFSNSRSEMNVSTLELGDSALYLCASSFGQGAGYEQYFGPGTRLTVT.

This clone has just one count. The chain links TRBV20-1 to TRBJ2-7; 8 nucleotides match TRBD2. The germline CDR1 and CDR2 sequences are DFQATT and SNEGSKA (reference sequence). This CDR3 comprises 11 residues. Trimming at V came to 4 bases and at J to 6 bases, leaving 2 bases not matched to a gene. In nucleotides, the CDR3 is TGCAGTGCTATCAGCGGGAGCGAGCAGTACTTC. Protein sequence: CSAISGSEQYF.

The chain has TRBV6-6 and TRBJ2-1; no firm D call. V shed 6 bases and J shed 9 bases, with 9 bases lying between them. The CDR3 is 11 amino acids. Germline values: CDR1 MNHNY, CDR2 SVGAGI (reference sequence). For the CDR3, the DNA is TGTGCCAGCAGCCTTATCTCTGAGCAGTTCTTC. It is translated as CASSLISEQFF.

CDR3 amino acids: CASSLASGPYNEQFF. DNA for the CDR3: TGTGCCAGCAGCTTAGCTAGCGGACCCTACAATGAGCAGTTCTTC. The genes are TRBV7-3 and TRBJ2-1; 7 nucleotides align to TRBD2. Per the germline V gene, CDR1 is SGHTA and CDR2 is FQGTGA. CDR3 length: 15 amino acids. V lost 2 bases and J lost 2; bases outside the gene matches: 3.

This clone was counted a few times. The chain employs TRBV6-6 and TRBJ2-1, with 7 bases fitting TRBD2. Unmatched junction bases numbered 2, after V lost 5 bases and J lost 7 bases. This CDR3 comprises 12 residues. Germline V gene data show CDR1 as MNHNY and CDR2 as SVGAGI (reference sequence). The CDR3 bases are TGTGCCAGCAGTCCCGGGGGGAATGAGCAGTTCTTC. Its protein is CASSPGGNEQFF.

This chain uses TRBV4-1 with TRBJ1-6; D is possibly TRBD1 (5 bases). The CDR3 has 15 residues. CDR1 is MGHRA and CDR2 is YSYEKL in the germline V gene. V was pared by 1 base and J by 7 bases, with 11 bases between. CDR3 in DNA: TGCGCCAGCAGCCAAGTCTGGGAGGGGAATTCACCCCTCCACTTT. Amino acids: CASSQVWEGNSPLHF.

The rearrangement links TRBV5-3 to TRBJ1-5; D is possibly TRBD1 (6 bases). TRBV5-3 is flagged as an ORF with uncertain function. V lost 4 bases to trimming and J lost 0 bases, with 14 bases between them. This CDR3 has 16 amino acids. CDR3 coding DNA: TGTGCCAGAAGCCCTATGACAGGATATAGCAATCAGCCCCAGCATTTT. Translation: CARSPMTGYSNQPQHF.

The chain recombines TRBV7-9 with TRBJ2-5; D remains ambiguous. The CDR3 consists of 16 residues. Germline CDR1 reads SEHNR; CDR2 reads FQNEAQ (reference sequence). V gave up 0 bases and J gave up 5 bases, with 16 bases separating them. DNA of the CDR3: TGTGCCAGCAGCTTAGCGGGCCAGCCTCGTTCGGAGACCCAGTACTTC. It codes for CASSLAGQPRSETQYF.

CDR3 sequence reads: CSVRGQNTGELFF. DNA of the CDR3: TGCAGCGTAAGGGGGCAGAACACCGGGGAGCTGTTTTTT. V is TRBV29-1 and J is TRBJ2-2; 7 bases are shared with TRBD1. Germline V lookup: CDR1 SQVTM, CDR2 ANQGSEA. Trimming removed 6 bases from V and 1 base from J; junction bases left unmatched: 2. This CDR3 contains 13 residues.

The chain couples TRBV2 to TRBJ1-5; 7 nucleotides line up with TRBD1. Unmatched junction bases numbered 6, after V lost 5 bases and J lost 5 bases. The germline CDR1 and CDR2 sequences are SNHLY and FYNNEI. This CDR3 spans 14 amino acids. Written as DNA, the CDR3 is TGTGCCAGCAGTCCGACAGGGACGGATCAGCCCCAGCATTTT. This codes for CASSPTGTDQPQHF.

The CDR3 bases are TGTGCCAGCGCAGGGATTGAAGCTTTCTTT. Residues: CASAGIEAFF. V and J are TRBV2 and TRBJ1-1; D might be TRBD1 (5 bases). V lost 8 bases and J lost 7, with 8 bases in between. The germline V gene has CDR1 SNHLY and CDR2 FYNNEI. The CDR3 totals 10 residues.

Here the CDR3 reads CASSLDSGQETQYF. The CDR3 DNA is TGCGCCAGCAGCTTGGACTCGGGGCAAGAGACCCAGTACTTC. The chain carries TRBV5-1 and TRBJ2-5; D perhaps matches TRBD2 (5 bases). Per the germline V gene, CDR1 is SGHRS and CDR2 is YFSETQ. The CDR3 length is 14 residues. V was pared by 0 bases and J by 2 bases, with 8 bases between. The variable domain in full, with the rest retrieved from reference TRBV5-1 and TRBJ2-5, is KAGVTQTPRYLIKTRGQQVTLSCSPISGHRSVSWYQQTPGQGLQFLFEYFSETQRNKGNFPGRFSGRQFSNSRSEMNVSTLELGDSALYLCASSLDSGQETQYFGPGTRLLVL.

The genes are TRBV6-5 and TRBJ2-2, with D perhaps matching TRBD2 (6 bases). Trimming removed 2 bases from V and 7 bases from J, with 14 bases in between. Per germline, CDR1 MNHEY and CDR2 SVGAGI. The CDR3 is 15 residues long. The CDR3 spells CASSYAGLRDGELFF. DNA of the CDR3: TGTGCCAGCAGTTACGCGGGGCTTAGAGACGGGGAGCTGTTTTTT.

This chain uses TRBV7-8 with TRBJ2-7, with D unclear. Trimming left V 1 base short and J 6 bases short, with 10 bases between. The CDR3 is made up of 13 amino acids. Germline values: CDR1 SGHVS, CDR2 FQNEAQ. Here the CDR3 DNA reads TGTGCCAGCAGCTTAGTCCAGCGTGGCGAGCAGTACTTC. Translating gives CASSLVQRGEQYF.

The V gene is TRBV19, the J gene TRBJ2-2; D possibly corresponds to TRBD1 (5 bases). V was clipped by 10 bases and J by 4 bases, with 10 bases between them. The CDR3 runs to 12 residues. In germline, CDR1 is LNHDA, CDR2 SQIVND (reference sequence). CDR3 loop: CATRTTTGELFF. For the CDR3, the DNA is TGTGCCACTCGGACAACCACCGGGGAGCTGTTTTTT. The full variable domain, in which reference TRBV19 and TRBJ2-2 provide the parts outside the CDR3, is DGGITQSPKYLFRKEGQNVTLSCEQNLNHDAMYWYRQDPGQGLRLIYYSQIVNDFQKGDIAEGYSVSREKKESFPLTVTSAQKNPTAFYLCATRTTTGELFFGEGSRLTVL.

The DNA for the CDR3 is TGCGCCAGCAGACCCACAGGGGGCCTTTTTTACGAGCAGTACTTC. This encodes CASRPTGGLFYEQYF. The chain has TRBV10-2 and TRBJ2-7; 9 bases are a match to TRBD1. Germline loops: CDR1 WSHSY, CDR2 SAAADI. After removal of 6 bases from V and 4 bases from J, the junction contained 10 bases not matched to a gene. The CDR3 covers 15 residues.

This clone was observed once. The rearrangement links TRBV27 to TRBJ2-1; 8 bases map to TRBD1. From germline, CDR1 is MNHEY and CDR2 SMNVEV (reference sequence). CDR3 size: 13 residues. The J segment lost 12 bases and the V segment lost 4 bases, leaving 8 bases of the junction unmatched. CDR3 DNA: TGTGCCAGCAGTTCTCCAGGGGGCTACGGGCAGTTCTTC. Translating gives CASSSPGGYGQFF.

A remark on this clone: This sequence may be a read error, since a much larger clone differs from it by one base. CDR3 amino acids: CASSRTGNTEAFF. DNA of the CDR3: TGTGCCAGCAGCCGGACAGGGAACACTGAAGCTTTCTTT. This sequence joins TRBV6-1 and TRBJ1-1; 7 bases line up with TRBD1. With 6 bases clipped from V and 1 base from J, the junction kept 2 bases outside the gene matches. The CDR3 loop spans 13 amino acids. Germline lookup yields CDR1 MNHNS and CDR2 SASEGT.